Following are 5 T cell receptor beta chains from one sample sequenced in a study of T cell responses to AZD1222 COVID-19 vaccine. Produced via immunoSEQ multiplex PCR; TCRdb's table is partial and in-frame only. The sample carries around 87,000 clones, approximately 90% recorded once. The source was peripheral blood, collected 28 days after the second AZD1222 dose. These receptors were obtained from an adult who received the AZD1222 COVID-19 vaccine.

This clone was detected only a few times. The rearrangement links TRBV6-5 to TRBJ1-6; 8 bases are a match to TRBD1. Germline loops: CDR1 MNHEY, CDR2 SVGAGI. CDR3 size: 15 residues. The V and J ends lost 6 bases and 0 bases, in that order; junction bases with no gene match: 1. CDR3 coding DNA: TGTGCCAGCAGAGGACAGGGCTCCTATAATTCACCCCTCCACTTT. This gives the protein CASRGQGSYNSPLHF.

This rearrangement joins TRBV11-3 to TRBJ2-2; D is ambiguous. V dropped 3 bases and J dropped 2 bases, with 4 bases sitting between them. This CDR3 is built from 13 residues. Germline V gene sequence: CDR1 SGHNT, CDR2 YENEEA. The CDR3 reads CASSFTNTGELFF. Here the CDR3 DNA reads TGTGCCAGCAGCTTCACTAACACCGGGGAGCTGTTTTTT. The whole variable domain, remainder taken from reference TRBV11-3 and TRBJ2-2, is EAGVVQSPRYKIIEKKQPVAFWCNPISGHNTLYWYLQNLGQGPELLIRYENEEAVDDSQLPKDRFSAERLKGVDSTLKIQPAELGDSAVYLCASSFTNTGELFFGEGSRLTVL.

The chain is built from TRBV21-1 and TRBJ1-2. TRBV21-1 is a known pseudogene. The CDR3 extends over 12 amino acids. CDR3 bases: TGTGCCAGCAGCAAAGGAGGCTATGGCTACACCTTC. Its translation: CASSKGGYGYTF.

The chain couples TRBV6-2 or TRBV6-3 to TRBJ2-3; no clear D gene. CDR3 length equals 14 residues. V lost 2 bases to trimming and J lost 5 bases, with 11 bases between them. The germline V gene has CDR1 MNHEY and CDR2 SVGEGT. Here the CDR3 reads CASSYPRPGDTQYF. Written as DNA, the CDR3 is TGTGCCAGCAGTTACCCGAGACCGGGAGATACGCAGTATTTT.

CDR3 in amino acids: CASSSGGSSYNEQFF. In DNA form, the CDR3 reads TGTGCCAGCAGTAGCGGGGGGAGCTCCTACAATGAGCAGTTCTTC. The chain uses TRBV6-4 and TRBJ2-1; the match to TRBD2 covers 9 bases. CDR1 is MRHNA and CDR2 is SNTAGT in the germline V gene. V trimming: 5 bases; J trimming: 0 bases; junction bases outside the gene matches: 2. This CDR3 contains 15 residues.